These T cell receptor beta chains were read from a single sample in a study of blood T cell repertoires in COVID-19. Profiled with immunoSEQ multiplex PCR; TCRdb holds only in-frame clones, not every one. Of hundreds of thousands of clones listed, 89% are singletons. The sample consisted of peripheral blood. The receptor source for this set is a man aged 35 to 55 with acute or convalescent COVID-19. Each CDR3 is given with its conserved first and last residue. Fields, in order: CDR3 protein, CDR3 DNA, D gene, J gene, V gene, clone size. The D gene is left open where the match is weak. Clone size is shown for a subset of rows, as once, few, many or a class of expanded clone.

CASSLAGTYNEQFF | TGTGCCAGCAGTTTAGCGGGGACCTACAATGAGCAGTTCTTC | - | TRBJ2-1 | TRBV27 | -
CASSYTGPNEKLFF | TGTGCCAGCAGTTATACAGGCCCTAATGAAAAACTGTTTTTT | - | TRBJ1-4 | TRBV27 | -
CSVDLDIRPGELFF | TGCAGCGTTGATCTGGACATCCGACCCGGGGAGCTGTTTTTT | - | TRBJ2-2 | TRBV29-1 | once
CAISGRQGGNNEQFF | TGTGCCATCAGTGGAAGGCAGGGTGGGAACAATGAGCAGTTCTTC | - | TRBJ2-1 | TRBV10-3 | few
CASSPTMGPHEQYF | TGTGCCAGCAGTCCTACGATGGGGCCCCACGAGCAGTACTTC | - | TRBJ2-7 | TRBV6-5 | -
CASSLGGRVEQYF | TGTGCCAGCAGCTTAGGAGGTCGGGTCGAGCAGTATTTC | - | TRBJ2-7 | TRBV7-2 | -
CASSLVEPSRTGELFF | TGTGCCAGCAGTTTGGTCGAGCCTTCGCGCACCGGGGAGCTGTTTTTT | - | TRBJ2-2 | TRBV28 | -
CASTPSANYGYTF | TGTGCCAGCACCCCCTCAGCTAACTATGGCTACACCTTC | - | TRBJ1-2 | TRBV2 | -
CASSQESGTVRSFTF | TGTGCCAGCAGCCAAGAATCTGGGACAGTCCGGAGTTTCACCTTC | TRBD1 | TRBJ1-2 | TRBV4-2 | once
CASSQTGNYGYTF | TGTGCCAGCAGTCAAACAGGGAACTATGGCTACACCTTC | - | TRBJ1-2 | TRBV28 | -
CASSGQGRLYKLFF | TGTGCCAGCTCAGGCCAGGGGCGCCTCTATAAACTGTTTTTT | - | TRBJ1-4 | TRBV18 | -
CASSLSLTDTQYF | TGTGCCAGCAGTTTATCCCTCACAGATACGCAGTATTTT | - | TRBJ2-3 | TRBV27 | -
CASISGQLPLGNQPQHF | TGTGCCAGTATTTCCGGACAGCTTCCTTTGGGCAATCAGCCCCAGCATTTT | - | TRBJ1-5 | TRBV19 | -
CASSKARKAGGRTGELFF | TGTGCCAGCAGCAAAGCGAGAAAGGCGGGAGGTCGCACCGGGGAGCTGTTTTTT | - | TRBJ2-2 | TRBV21-1 | -
CASSYSPDRGVDPQHF | TGTGCCAGCAGTTACTCCCCCGACAGGGGCGTAGATCCCCAGCATTTT | TRBD1 | TRBJ1-5 | TRBV6-2/TRBV6-3 | -
CSVESGRVPAATQYF | TGCAGCGTTGAGTCGGGAAGGGTGCCAGCGGCTACGCAGTATTTT | - | TRBJ2-3 | TRBV29-1 | -
CASNEQSGQYF | TGTGCCAGCAACGAACAATCGGGACAGTACTTC | - | TRBJ2-7 | TRBV28 | once
CASSLRDRASPLHF | TGTGCCAGCTCACTCCGGGACAGGGCGTCACCCCTCCACTTT | TRBD1 | TRBJ1-6 | TRBV18 | -
CASSPGTDTQYF | TGTGCCAGTAGTCCGGGCACAGATACGCAGTATTTT | - | TRBJ2-3 | TRBV19 | -
CASIDWTGERTEAFF | TGTGCCAGTATAGACTGGACAGGGGAGAGGACTGAAGCTTTCTTT | TRBD1 | TRBJ1-1 | TRBV28 | -
CASSVWTGGAGNTIYF | TGTGCCAGCAGCGTATGGACAGGGGGAGCTGGAAACACCATATATTTT | TRBD1 | TRBJ1-3 | TRBV9 | -
CASTNGQGSNQPQHF | TGCGCCAGCACCAACGGACAGGGTAGCAATCAGCCCCAGCATTTT | TRBD1 | TRBJ1-5 | TRBV10-2 | -
CAWSMWGEGYTF | TGTGCCTGGAGTATGTGGGGGGAAGGCTACACCTTC | - | TRBJ1-2 | TRBV30 | once
CASSLYRDEQFF | TGTGCCAGCAGTTTATACAGGGACGAGCAGTTCTTC | - | TRBJ2-1 | TRBV12-3/TRBV12-4 | -
CASSFFSGTSGPGLDTQYF | TGTGCCAGCAGTTTCTTCTCCGGGACTAGCGGGCCCGGATTAGATACGCAGTATTTT | TRBD2 | TRBJ2-3 | TRBV28 | -
CASSKGGDNEQFF | TGCGCCAGCAGTAAAGGGGGCGACAATGAGCAGTTCTTC | TRBD1 | TRBJ2-1 | TRBV5-1 | -
CSVWDSYEQYF | TGCAGCGTTTGGGACAGCTACGAGCAGTACTTC | TRBD1 | TRBJ2-7 | TRBV29-1 | -
CATSDPPSGSMNEQFF | TGTGCCACCAGTGATCCTCCTAGTGGGTCAATGAATGAGCAGTTCTTC | - | TRBJ2-1 | TRBV24-1 | once